These 14 T cell receptor beta chains were sequenced from one sample in a study of T cells expressing NK-cell markers. TCRdb re-called the 5' RACE reads, yielding one record per CDR3 amino acid sequence without DNA. The table lists some 300,000 distinct CDR3 sequences. Specimen: blood T cells: a sorted CD56 or NKG2C T cell subset, CD4+ or CD8+ T cells, or bulk PBMC T cells (not recorded which). All receptors derive from a man younger than 35 in good health.

J is TRBJ2-5 and V is TRBV20-1; no DNA is available, so the TRBD2 call from TCRdb remains unchecked. Germline CDR1 reads DFQATT; CDR2 reads SNEGSKA (reference sequence). The CDR3 runs to 15 residues. This CDR3 is CSARGLGLVIETQYF.

The chain has TRBV5-6 and TRBJ2-1; checking the TCRdb D call of TRBD1 is not possible without DNA. The CDR3 totals 12 residues. Germline CDR1 SGHDT, CDR2 YYEEEE. This CDR3 reads CASSFLGHEQFF.

The CDR3 loop is CSARDLRTGESGANVLTF. This chain uses TRBV20-1 with TRBJ2-6; the D call from TCRdb, TRBD1, cannot be confirmed without DNA. Germline loops: CDR1 DFQATT, CDR2 SNEGSKA (reference sequence). The CDR3 is 18 residues long.

The V gene is TRBV12-3 or TRBV12-4, the J gene TRBJ1-2; without DNA, the TCRdb call of TRBD1 cannot be checked. This CDR3 contains 12 residues. This CDR3 is CASSPGNYGYTF.

The CDR3 loop reads CASSLEGGEQFF. The chain recombines TRBV12-3 or TRBV12-4 with TRBJ2-1; TCRdb returns TRBD2, unconfirmable since there is no DNA. This CDR3 is 12 amino acids long.

The chain combines TRBV5-1 with TRBJ2-3; with no DNA, the TCRdb D assignment of TRBD2 cannot be verified. Germline V gene sequence: CDR1 SGHRS, CDR2 YFSETQ. CDR3 length equals 17 residues. CDR3 sequence: CASSLGLAGQRTDTQYF.

This chain joins TRBV5-1 and TRBJ2-1; TCRdb's assignment of TRBD2 cannot be checked, as there is no DNA. The CDR3 length is 15 residues. Germline V CDR1 and CDR2: SGHRS, YFSETQ. The CDR3 is CASRSMLATNNEQFF.

J is TRBJ2-4 and V is TRBV24-1; checking the TCRdb D call of TRBD1 is not possible without DNA. Germline-derived CDR1 and CDR2 are KGHDR and SFDVKD. The CDR3 is 16 amino acids. CDR3 protein: CATSDSPAGTGNIQYF.

CDR3: CASNRGLNYEQYF. The V and J genes are TRBV25-1 and TRBJ2-7; checking the TCRdb D call of TRBD2 is not possible without DNA. The CDR3 covers 13 residues. Germline CDR1 reads MGHDK; CDR2 reads SYGVNS.

The chain joins TRBV12-3 or TRBV12-4 to TRBJ2-4. CDR3 length: 14 amino acids. CDR3 loop: CASNLGVAKNIQYF.

The chain links TRBV12-3 or TRBV12-4 to TRBJ1-1. This CDR3 contains 12 residues. The CDR3 spells CANSFGVTEAFF.

The rearrangement joins TRBV7-2 to TRBJ2-7; lacking DNA, the TRBD1 call made by TCRdb goes unchecked. This CDR3 has 14 residues. Germline CDR1 and CDR2: SGHTA and FQGNSA. The CDR3 loop is CASSSSGTPGKQYF.

The chain is built from TRBV5-4 and TRBJ2-1; checking the TCRdb D call of TRBD1 is not possible without DNA. Germline V gene sequence: CDR1 SGHNT, CDR2 YYREEE (reference sequence). This CDR3 has 18 residues. This CDR3 reads CASSGIDRARSSYNEQFF.

V usage is TRBV6-5 and J usage is TRBJ2-5; TCRdb picks TRBD2, but there is no DNA to check that call. The V gene's germline CDR1 is MNHEY and CDR2 SVGAGI. This CDR3 spans 15 amino acids. The CDR3 reads CASSYSWTRDETQYF.